These 13 T cell receptor beta chains originate from one sample sequenced in a study of Graves' ophthalmopathy and Graves' hyperthyroidism. RNA transcripts were the source from which TCR beta CDR3 regions were amplified. RT-PCR in the first round used HTBI primers; a second-round multiplex PCR followed. TCRdb analysed the multiplex PCR reads with MiXCR anew, one entry per CDR3 protein. The table lists about 160,000 distinct CDR3 sequences, around 39% of them singletons. Sequences were obtained from peripheral blood. Receptor source: a man aged 30-40 years with Graves' ophthalmopathy.

This clonotype was counted at least ten times. The chain has TRBV12-3 or TRBV12-4 and TRBJ2-7, with 9 bases fitting TRBD1. The CDR3 has 14 amino acids. Trimming removed 1 base from V and 4 bases from J; junction bases left unmatched: 2. Here the CDR3 DNA reads TGTGCCAGCAGTTTAGGAGGGACAGGGTACGAGCAGTACTTC. This gives the protein CASSLGGTGYEQYF.

This clonotype was seen ten or more times. This rearrangement joins TRBV4-1 to TRBJ1-1; 7 bases agree with TRBD1. The CDR3 is 16 amino acids. Germline CDR1 is MGHRA and CDR2 is YSYEKL. With 3 bases clipped from V and 1 base from J, the junction kept 8 bases outside the gene matches. CDR3 in DNA: TGCGCCAGCAGCCAGAGACAGGGCGCAAAGAACACTGAAGCTTTCTTT. Its translation is CASSQRQGAKNTEAFF.

J is TRBJ2-3 and V is TRBV12-3 or TRBV12-4, with a possible D match to TRBD1 (6 bases). Trimming removed 5 bases from V and 2 bases from J, with 17 bases in between. The CDR3 covers 16 residues. CDR3 sequence reads: CASSTDRRGYTDTQYF. The CDR3 DNA reads TGTGCCAGCAGTACTGACCGCAGGGGTTACACAGATACGCAGTATTTT.

In DNA form, the CDR3 reads TGTGCCAGTAGTATAGTGCTGGGAAGTACTGGAAACACCATATATTTT. As protein: CASSIVLGSTGNTIYF. This chain uses TRBV19 with TRBJ1-3; no firm D call. This CDR3 spans 16 amino acids. The germline gives CDR1 LNHDA, CDR2 SQIVND (reference sequence). The germline V and J ends were trimmed by 1 base and 2 bases, with 12 bases remaining between them.

Only one count was recorded for this clonotype. This rearrangement joins TRBV5-1 to TRBJ1-2; maybe TRBD1 (6 bases). Between the trimmed V and J ends, which lost 4 bases and 3 bases, there was a span of 10 bases. Per the germline V gene, CDR1 is SGHRS and CDR2 is YFSETQ. This CDR3 has 13 residues. CDR3 sequence: CASSQGGDYGYTF. The DNA of the CDR3 is TGCGCCAGCAGCCAAGGGGGTGACTATGGCTACACCTTC.

This clonotype was recorded at least ten times. The chain couples TRBV6-5 to TRBJ1-2, with a weak D call TRBD1 (5 bases). This CDR3 has 13 amino acids. In germline, CDR1 is MNHEY, CDR2 SVGAGI. The germline V and J ends were trimmed by 4 bases and 4 bases, with 10 bases remaining between them. CDR3 region: CASSFSDTYGYTF. CDR3 bases: TGTGCCAGCAGTTTCTCGGACACCTATGGCTACACCTTC.

This clonotype showed up many times. The V and J genes are TRBV6-1 and TRBJ2-7, with D possibly matching TRBD2 (6 bases). The CDR3 loop spans 16 amino acids. Between the trimmed V and J ends, which lost 5 bases and 3 bases, there was a span of 20 bases. Germline lookup yields CDR1 MNHNS and CDR2 SASEGT. CDR3 sequence (DNA): TGTGCCAGCAGTCCGCCGGGGGAGAAAGCTAACTACGAGCAGTACTTC. Its protein is CASSPPGEKANYEQYF.

This clonotype was counted at least ten times. The chain couples TRBV7-8 to TRBJ1-3; D is ambiguous. The CDR3 length is 15 residues. V lost 1 base, J lost 1 base, and 8 bases lay in between. The germline V gene has CDR1 SGHVS and CDR2 FQNEAQ. Written as DNA, the CDR3 is TGTGCCAGCAGCTTAGGGAAAGGGTCTGGAAACACCATATATTTT. Translating gives CASSLGKGSGNTIYF.

This clonotype was detected only a few times. The chain is built from TRBV28 and TRBJ1-2; possibly TRBD1 for D (6 bases). CDR1 and CDR2 (germline): MDHEN, SYDVKM. The CDR3 runs to 16 residues. V lost 5 bases to trimming and J lost 3 bases, with 19 bases between them. The CDR3 reads CASSPRGRAGHYGYTF. As DNA, the CDR3 is TGTGCCAGCAGTCCGCGGGGGCGGGCAGGTCACTATGGCTACACCTTC.

This chain links TRBV28 with TRBJ2-5; possible D gene TRBD2, 5 bases. With 5 bases removed from V and 2 bases from J, the gap between germline ends came to 12 bases. This CDR3 is built from 14 residues. CDR1 and CDR2 (germline): MDHEN, SYDVKM. The CDR3 is CASSAGYSQETQYF. The DNA for the CDR3 is TGTGCCAGCAGTGCGGGCTACAGTCAAGAGACCCAGTACTTC.

This clonotype was found many times. The chain combines TRBV5-6 with TRBJ2-2, with D perhaps matching TRBD2 (5 bases). Trimming removed 1 base at V and 8 bases at J, with 9 bases between. Germline lookup yields CDR1 SGHDT and CDR2 YYEEEE. The CDR3 has 13 amino acids. The CDR3 region has the DNA TGTGCCAGCAGCTTGACCCGGGGAGGGGAGCTGTTTTTT. Amino acids: CASSLTRGGELFF. The full variable domain, completed using reference TRBV5-6 and TRBJ2-2, is DAGVTQSPTHLIKTRGQQVTLRCSPKSGHDTVSWYQQALGQGPQFIFQYYEEEERQRGNFPDRFSGHQFPNYSSELNVNALLLGDSALYLCASSLTRGGELFFGEGSRLTVL.

The chain employs TRBV29-1 and TRBJ2-7, with 8 positions matching TRBD1. The CDR3 consists of 12 residues. Trimming removed 6 bases from V and 1 base from J; junction bases left unmatched: 2. CDR1 is SQVTM and CDR2 is ANQGSEA in the germline V gene. CDR3: CSVRTGSYEQYF. CDR3 coding DNA: TGCAGCGTAAGGACAGGGTCCTACGAGCAGTACTTC.

This clonotype came up many times. The chain carries TRBV7-8 and TRBJ2-7, with TRBD2 matching over 8 bases. There are 16 residues in the CDR3. Germline V gene sequence: CDR1 SGHVS, CDR2 FQNEAQ. V was clipped by 5 bases and J by 3 bases; unmatched bases: 12. The CDR3 is CASSPRIGGGIYEQYF. CDR3 DNA sequence: TGTGCCAGCAGCCCTAGAATCGGGGGGGGAATCTACGAGCAGTACTTC.